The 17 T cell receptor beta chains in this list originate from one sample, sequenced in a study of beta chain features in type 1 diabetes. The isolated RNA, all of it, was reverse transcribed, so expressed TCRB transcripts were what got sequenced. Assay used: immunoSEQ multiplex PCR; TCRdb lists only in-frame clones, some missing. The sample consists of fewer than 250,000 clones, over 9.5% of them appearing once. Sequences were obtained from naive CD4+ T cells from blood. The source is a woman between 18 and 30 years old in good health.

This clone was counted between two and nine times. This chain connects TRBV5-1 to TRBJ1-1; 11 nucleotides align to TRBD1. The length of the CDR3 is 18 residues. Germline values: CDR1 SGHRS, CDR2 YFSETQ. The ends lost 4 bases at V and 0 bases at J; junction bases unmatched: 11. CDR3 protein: CASSALGQGAGLNTEAFF. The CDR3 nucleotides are TGCGCCAGCAGCGCTCTAGGACAGGGGGCAGGGTTGAACACTGAAGCTTTCTTT. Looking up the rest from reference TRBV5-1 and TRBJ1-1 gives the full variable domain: KAGVTQTPRYLIKTRGQQVTLSCSPISGHRSVSWYQQTPGQGLQFLFEYFSETQRNKGNFPGRFSGRQFSNSRSEMNVSTLELGDSALYLCASSALGQGAGLNTEAFFGQGTRLTVV.

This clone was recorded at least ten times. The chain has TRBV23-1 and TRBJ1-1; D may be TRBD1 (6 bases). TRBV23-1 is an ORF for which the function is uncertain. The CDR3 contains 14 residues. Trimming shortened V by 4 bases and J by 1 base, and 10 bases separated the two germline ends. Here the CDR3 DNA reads TGCGCCAGCAGTCCGGGCAGGGGGAACACTGAAGCTTTCTTT. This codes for CASSPGRGNTEAFF.

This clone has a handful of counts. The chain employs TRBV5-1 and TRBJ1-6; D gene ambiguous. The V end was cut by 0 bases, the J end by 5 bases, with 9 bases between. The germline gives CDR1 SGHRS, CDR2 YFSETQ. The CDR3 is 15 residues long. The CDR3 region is CASSLEPINNSPLHF. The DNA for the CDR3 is TGCGCCAGCAGCTTGGAGCCGATAAATAATTCACCCCTCCACTTT.

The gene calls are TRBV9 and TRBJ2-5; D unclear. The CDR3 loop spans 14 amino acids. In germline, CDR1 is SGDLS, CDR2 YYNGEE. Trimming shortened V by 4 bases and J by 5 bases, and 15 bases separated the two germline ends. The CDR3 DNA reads TGTGCCAGCAGCCTCGACTCGTTCCGGGAGACCCAGTACTTC. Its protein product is CASSLDSFRETQYF.

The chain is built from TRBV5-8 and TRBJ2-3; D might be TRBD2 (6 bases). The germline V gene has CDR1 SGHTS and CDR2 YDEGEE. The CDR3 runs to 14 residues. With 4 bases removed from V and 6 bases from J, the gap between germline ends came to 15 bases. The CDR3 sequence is CASSLPGLHDTQYF. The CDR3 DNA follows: TGTGCCAGCAGCCTACCGGGACTTCACGATACGCAGTATTTT.

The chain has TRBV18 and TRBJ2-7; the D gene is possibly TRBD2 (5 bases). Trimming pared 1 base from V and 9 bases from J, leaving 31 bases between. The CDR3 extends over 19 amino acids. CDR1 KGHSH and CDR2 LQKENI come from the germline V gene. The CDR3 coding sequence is TGTGCCAGCTCACCACGCCGGGTCGGGCCAAGCGGCTTTCCTACGGTGCAGTACTTC. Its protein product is CASSPRRVGPSGFPTVQYF.

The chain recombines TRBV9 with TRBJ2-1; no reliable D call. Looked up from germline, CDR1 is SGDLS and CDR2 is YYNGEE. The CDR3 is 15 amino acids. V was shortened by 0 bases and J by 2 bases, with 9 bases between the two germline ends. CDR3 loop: CASSVAGSPYNEQFF. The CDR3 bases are TGTGCCAGCAGCGTAGCCGGGTCGCCCTACAATGAGCAGTTCTTC.

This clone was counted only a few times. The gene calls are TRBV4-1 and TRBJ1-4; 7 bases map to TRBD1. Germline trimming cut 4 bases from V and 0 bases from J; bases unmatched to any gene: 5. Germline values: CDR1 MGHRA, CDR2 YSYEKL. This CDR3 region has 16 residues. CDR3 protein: CASSLGTDTTNEKLFF. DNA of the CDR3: TGCGCCAGCAGCCTCGGGACAGACACAACTAATGAAAAACTGTTTTTT.

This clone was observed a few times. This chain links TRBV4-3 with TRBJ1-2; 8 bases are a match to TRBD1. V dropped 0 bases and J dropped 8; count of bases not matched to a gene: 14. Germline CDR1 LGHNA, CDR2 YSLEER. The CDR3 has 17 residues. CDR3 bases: TGCGCCAGCAGCCAAGATAGCCAGGGGGCCAACGTCAAGGGCTACACCTTC. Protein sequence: CASSQDSQGANVKGYTF.

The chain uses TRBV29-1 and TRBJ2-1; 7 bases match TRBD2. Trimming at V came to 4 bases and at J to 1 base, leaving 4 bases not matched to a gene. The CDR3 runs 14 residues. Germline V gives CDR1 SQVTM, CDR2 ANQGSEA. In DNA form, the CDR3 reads TGCAGCGTTGGAAGACTAGCTTCCTACAATGAGCAGTTCTTC. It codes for CSVGRLASYNEQFF.

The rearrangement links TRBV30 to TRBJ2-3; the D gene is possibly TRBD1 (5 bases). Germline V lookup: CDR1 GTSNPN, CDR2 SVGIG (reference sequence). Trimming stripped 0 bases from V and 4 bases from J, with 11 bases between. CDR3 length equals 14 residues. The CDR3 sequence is CAWSVSRVADTQYF. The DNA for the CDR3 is TGTGCCTGGAGTGTAAGCAGGGTCGCAGATACGCAGTATTTT.

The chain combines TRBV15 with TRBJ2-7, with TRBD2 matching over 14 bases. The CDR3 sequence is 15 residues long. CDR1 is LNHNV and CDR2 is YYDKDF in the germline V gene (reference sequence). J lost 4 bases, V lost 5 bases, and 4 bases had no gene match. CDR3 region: CATSLTSGRAYEQYF. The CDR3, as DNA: TGTGCCACCAGCTTGACTAGCGGGAGGGCTTACGAGCAGTACTTC.

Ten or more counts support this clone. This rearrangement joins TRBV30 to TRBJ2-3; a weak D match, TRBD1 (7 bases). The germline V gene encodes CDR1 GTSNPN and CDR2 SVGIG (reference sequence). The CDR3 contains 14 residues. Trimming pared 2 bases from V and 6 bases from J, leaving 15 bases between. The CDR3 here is CAWSRQGLGDTQYF. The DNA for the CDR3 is TGTGCCTGGAGTCGACAGGGACTGGGTGATACGCAGTATTTT.

CDR3 in amino acids: CASSQTGSQQFF. For the CDR3, the DNA is TGTGCCAGCAGCCAGACCGGGTCGCAGCAGTTCTTC. This chain links TRBV6-1 with TRBJ2-1; D not certain. Germline lookup yields CDR1 MNHNS and CDR2 SASEGT. The CDR3 contains 12 residues. The ends were cut back, 6 bases at V and 11 bases at J, with 14 bases in the middle.

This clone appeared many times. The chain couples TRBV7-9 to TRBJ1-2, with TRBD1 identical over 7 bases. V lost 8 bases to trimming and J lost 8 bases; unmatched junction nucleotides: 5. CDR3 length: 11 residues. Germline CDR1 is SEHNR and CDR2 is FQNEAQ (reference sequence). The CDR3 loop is CASSTGYGYTF. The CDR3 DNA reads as TGTGCCAGCTCGACAGGGTACGGCTACACCTTC. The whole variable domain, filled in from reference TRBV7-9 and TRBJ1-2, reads DTGVSQNPRHKITKRGQNVTFRCDPISEHNRLYWYRQTLGQGPEFLTYFQNEAQLEKSRLLSDRFSAERPKGSFSTLEIQRTEQGDSAMYLCASSTGYGYTFGSGTRLTVV.

The CDR3 reads CASSPQGYTEAFF. The DNA of the CDR3 is TGTGCCAGCAGTCCACAGGGCTACACTGAAGCTTTCTTT. V is TRBV6-1 and J is TRBJ1-1; D possibly corresponds to TRBD1 (6 bases). The CDR3 consists of 13 residues. Trimming removed 5 bases from V and 3 bases from J, with 10 bases in between. Germline CDR1 MNHNS, CDR2 SASEGT.

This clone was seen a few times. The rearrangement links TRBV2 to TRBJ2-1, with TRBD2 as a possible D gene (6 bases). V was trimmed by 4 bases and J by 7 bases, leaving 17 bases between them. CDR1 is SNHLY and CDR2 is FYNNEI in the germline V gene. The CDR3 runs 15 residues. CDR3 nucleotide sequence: TGTGCCAGCAGTGGGAGCGCGGGACTTTTTAATGAGCAGTTCTTC. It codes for CASSGSAGLFNEQFF.